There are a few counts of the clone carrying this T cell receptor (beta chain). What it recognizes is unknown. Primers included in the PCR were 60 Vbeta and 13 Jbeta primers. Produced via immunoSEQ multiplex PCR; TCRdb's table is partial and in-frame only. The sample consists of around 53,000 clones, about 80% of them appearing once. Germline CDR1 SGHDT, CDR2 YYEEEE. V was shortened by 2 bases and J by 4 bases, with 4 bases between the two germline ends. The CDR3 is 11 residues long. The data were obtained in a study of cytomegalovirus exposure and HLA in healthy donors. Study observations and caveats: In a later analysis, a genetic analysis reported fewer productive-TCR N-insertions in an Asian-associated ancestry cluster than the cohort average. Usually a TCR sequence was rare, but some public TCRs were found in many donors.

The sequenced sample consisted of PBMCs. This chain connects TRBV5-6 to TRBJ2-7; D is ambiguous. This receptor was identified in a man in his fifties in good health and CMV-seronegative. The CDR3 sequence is CASSFLYEQYF. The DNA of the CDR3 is TGTGCCAGCAGCTTCCTTTACGAGCAGTACTTC.